This T cell receptor beta chain was captured by sequencing in a study of sequential checkpoint blockade in melanoma. The ends were cut back, 2 bases at V and 2 bases at J, with 19 bases in the middle. CDR1 is MNHEY and CDR2 is SMNVEV in the germline V gene (reference sequence). The CDR3 contains 18 residues. Using immunoSEQ multiplex PCR, the repertoire was profiled, and TCRdb retains in-frame clones only, with some absent. There are roughly 23,000 clones in the sample; about two thirds occur only once, and about 20% lies in the top ten. The sample's treatment: randomized to nivolumab then ipilimumab (arm A) or the reverse (arm B). PBMC sorting kept live CD3+CD8+ cells without CD19 or CD56.

The J gene is TRBJ2-1, the V gene TRBV27; the D gene is possibly TRBD2 (5 bases). Sequences were derived from CD8+ T cells sorted from blood (inferred from file names), sampled from a patient given nivolumab and ipilimumab in sequence. The receptor comes from a human donor with melanoma. CDR3 sequence reads: CASSLGSSREEAYNEQFF. In DNA form, the CDR3 reads TGTGCCAGCAGTTTAGGGTCCTCTCGGGAAGAAGCCTACAATGAGCAGTTCTTC.